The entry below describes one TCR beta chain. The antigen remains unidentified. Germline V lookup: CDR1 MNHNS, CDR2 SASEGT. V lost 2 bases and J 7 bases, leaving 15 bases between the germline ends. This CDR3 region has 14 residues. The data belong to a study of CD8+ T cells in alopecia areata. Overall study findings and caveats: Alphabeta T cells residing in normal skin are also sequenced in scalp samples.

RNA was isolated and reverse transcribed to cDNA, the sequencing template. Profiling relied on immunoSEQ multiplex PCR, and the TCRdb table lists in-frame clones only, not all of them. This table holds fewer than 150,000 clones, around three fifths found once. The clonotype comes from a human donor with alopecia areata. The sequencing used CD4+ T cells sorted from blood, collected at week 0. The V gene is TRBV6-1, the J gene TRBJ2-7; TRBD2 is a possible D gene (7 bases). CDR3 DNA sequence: TGTGCCAGCAGTGAATCCGGGGGGCGTCTTGAGCAGTACTTC. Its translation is CASSESGGRLEQYF.